This T cell receptor beta chain was retrieved from a study of regulatory T cells in long-lasting Graves disease. The time point here: newly diagnosed GD, antithyroid drugs for less than 3 months. RNA isolated from PBMCs was used to make the TCR library. Libraries of TCR beta came from iRepertoire HTBI primers plus Arm-PCR of CDR3 regions. TCRdb processed the multiplex PCR reads anew with MiXCR; each CDR3 protein has one entry. The table has under 500,000 distinct CDR3 sequences, roughly 15% seen once; the top ten hold roughly a tenth. The CDR3 contains 15 residues. V was pared by 8 bases and J by 9 bases, with 11 bases of the junction left unmatched. Germline V gives CDR1 SEHNR, CDR2 FQNEAQ (reference sequence). The data were also submitted as part of a second study, on T cells in Graves' hyperthyroidism and ophthalmopathy. As that study records: Patients aged 18 to 65 had newly diagnosed hyperthyroidism lasting under 2 months.

Sequencing used peripheral blood mononuclear cells (PBMCs), obtained at new diagnosis, from a patient treated with antithyroid drugs. V is TRBV7-9 and J is TRBJ2-1; 12 bases are shared with TRBD2. This sequence was found in a woman in her twenties or thirties with Graves disease. The CDR3 bases are TGTGCCAGCGGATTCGGGACTAGCGGGTTCGGTGAGCAGTTCTTC. It codes for CASGFGTSGFGEQFF.